The T cell receptor (beta chain) under discussion was sequenced for a study of spatial heterogeneity in lung cancer. The study's findings and limits: The study found that expanded intratumoral alpha and beta TCR counts tracked tumor mutation counts. Tumor T-cell coverage was an estimated 7% or so for alpha and around 13% for beta chains.

The library protocol tagged each TCR cDNA with a unique molecular identifier. One entry per CDR3 protein results from TCRdb running MiXCR on the 5' RACE reads. The data hold a few thousand distinct CDR3 sequences, with roughly 8% observed a single time. In regard to this clonotype: Its antigen is currently unknown.

Trimming removed 0 bases from V and 7 bases from J, with 12 bases in between. Germline V CDR1 and CDR2: MNHEY, SVGAGI. The CDR3 loop spans 14 amino acids. The time point here: sample taken at primary tumor resection. The specimen was lung tumor tissue, collected at surgery. The chain combines TRBV6-5 with TRBJ1-1; unclear D gene. This receptor was taken from a male donor with early-stage non-small cell lung cancer. CDR3 DNA: TGTGCCAGCAGTTACTCCCCCAATTCCGGTGAAGCTTTCTTT. This codes for CASSYSPNSGEAFF.